Described below is a single T cell receptor beta chain sequence and its context. TCRdb keeps only in-frame clones here, not all; method: immunoSEQ multiplex PCR. Of 200,000 to 250,000 clones in the sample, approximately 84% were seen once. The data are from a study of blood T cell repertoires in COVID-19. Study-wide background: In each case, the material was cDNA or gDNA derived from T cells, B-cell-depleted T cells, or PBMCs.

In germline, CDR1 is SQVTM, CDR2 ANQGSEA. Trimming removed 8 bases from V and 6 bases from J; junction bases left unmatched: 9. The CDR3 has 12 residues. The specimen sequenced was peripheral blood. V usage is TRBV29-1 and J usage is TRBJ1-2; 7 bases agree with TRBD1. This receptor was taken from a woman aged 80 or over with COVID-19, enrolled during active disease. The CDR3 reads CSPFRQGHGYTF. The CDR3 DNA reads as TGCAGCCCATTCCGACAGGGACATGGCTACACCTTC.